Listed here are 20 T cell receptor beta chains from one sample, sequenced in a study of ipilimumab plus nivolumab after autologous stem cell transplantation. Clones were read by immunoSEQ multiplex PCR, and TCRdb kept only the in-frame ones, dropping some. The table has 43,000 or so clones, around nine tenths seen once; the top ten hold approximately 0.88%. Sequencing used PBMCs, obtained in a trial of ipilimumab plus nivolumab as post-transplant consolidation. The receptors shown here come from a male donor with multiple myeloma.

Concerning this clone: The junction does not match germline at one end; this may be a read error. J is TRBJ1-5 and V is TRBV5-4; D unclear. Germline assignment: CDR1 SGHNT and CDR2 YYREEE (reference sequence). There are 16 residues in the CDR3. CDR3 bases: TGCGCCAGCAGCCAAGATCGAGCCCTTCCCCATCAGCCCCAGCATTTT. It encodes CASSQDRALPHQPQHF.

The chain recombines TRBV6-5 with TRBJ1-1; 7 nucleotides agree with TRBD1. Germline CDR1 reads MNHEY; CDR2 reads SVGAGI. The CDR3 sequence is 13 residues long. V was clipped by 7 bases and J by 3 bases; unmatched bases: 5. The CDR3: CASTIGQDTEAFF. CDR3 nucleotide sequence: TGTGCCAGCACCATAGGACAGGACACTGAAGCTTTCTTT.

In the case of this clone: An end of the junction differs from the germline gene, which may be a read error. The chain is built from TRBV19 and TRBJ2-2; no firm D call. The CDR3 spans 14 residues. The V gene's germline CDR1 is LNHDA and CDR2 SQIVND (reference sequence). Here the CDR3 reads CVSSPGHTTGELFF. CDR3 sequence (DNA): TGTGTCAGTAGTCCCGGTCATACTACCGGGGAGCTGTTTTTT.

This sequence joins TRBV2 and TRBJ2-3; the match to TRBD2 covers 8 bases. Trimming at V came to 8 bases and at J to 5 bases, leaving 6 bases not matched to a gene. CDR3 length: 13 amino acids. The germline CDR1 and CDR2 sequences are SNHLY and FYNNEI. CDR3: CASHRGGQDTQYF. CDR3 nucleotides: TGTGCCAGCCACCGGGGGGGCCAAGATACGCAGTATTTT.

V gene TRBV9 combines with J gene TRBJ1-1; tentatively, D is TRBD1 (5 bases). CDR3 size: 14 residues. V was cut by 0 bases and J by 1 base, with 7 bases left in between. Germline lookup yields CDR1 SGDLS and CDR2 YYNGEE. CDR3 region: CASSVAGGNTEAFF. In DNA, the CDR3 is TGTGCCAGCAGCGTAGCGGGGGGGAACACTGAAGCTTTCTTT.

The chain combines TRBV4-3 with TRBJ1-2, with TRBD1 matching 8 bases. V shed 5 bases, J shed 6 bases, and the junction held 11 bases outside the gene matches. There are 15 residues in the CDR3. The germline V gene has CDR1 LGHNA and CDR2 YSLEER. CDR3 sequence reads: CASSVDRGTGNGYTF. In DNA, the CDR3 is TGCGCCAGCAGCGTTGACAGGGGCACCGGGAATGGCTACACCTTC.

The rearrangement uses TRBV6-1 and TRBJ2-7; TRBD2 agrees at 8 bases. CDR1 and CDR2 (germline): MNHNS, SASEGT. The trim removed 2 bases at V and 2 bases at J, leaving 5 bases unmatched. The CDR3 loop spans 15 amino acids. The CDR3 sequence: CASSERSGSPYEQYF. The CDR3, as DNA: TGTGCCAGCAGTGAACGAAGCGGGAGTCCCTACGAGCAGTACTTC.

V usage is TRBV27 and J usage is TRBJ2-1; no definite D call. V was pared by 4 bases and J by 5 bases, with 9 bases between. The germline V gene has CDR1 MNHEY and CDR2 SMNVEV (reference sequence). The CDR3 consists of 13 residues. The CDR3 here is CASSSTMNNEQFF. In DNA, the CDR3 is TGTGCCAGCAGTTCCACCATGAACAATGAGCAGTTCTTC.

The CDR3 here is CATTSSGTGELFF. In nucleotides, the CDR3 is TGTGCCACGACTAGTTCTGGCACCGGGGAGCTGTTTTTT. V and J are TRBV28 and TRBJ2-2; perhaps TRBD2 as D (6 bases). Germline values: CDR1 MDHEN, CDR2 SYDVKM. CDR3 length equals 13 residues. V was trimmed by 10 bases and J by 4 bases, leaving 13 bases between them.

The CDR3 loop reads CASSRLAGGYEQYF. CDR3 nucleotide sequence: TGTGCCAGTAGTAGACTAGCGGGGGGCTACGAGCAGTACTTC. The chain combines TRBV19 with TRBJ2-7; 13 bases are shared with TRBD2. The V segment lost 4 bases and the J segment 3 bases; nucleotides outside the gene matches: 0. Germline CDR1 LNHDA, CDR2 SQIVND (reference sequence). The CDR3 is made up of 14 amino acids.

The chain employs TRBV7-8 and TRBJ2-7, with 8 bases aligning to TRBD1. In germline, CDR1 is SGHVS, CDR2 FQNEAQ. The junction had 3 bases not matched to a gene; V was cut back by 5 bases and J by 3 bases. CDR3 size: 13 residues. The CDR3 here is CASSPDRGYEQYF. The CDR3, as DNA: TGTGCCAGCAGCCCTGACAGGGGCTACGAGCAGTACTTC.

The rearrangement links TRBV18 to TRBJ2-2, with a possible D match to TRBD1 (5 bases). The CDR3 length is 15 residues. The V and J ends lost 3 bases and 3 bases respectively, with 11 bases between them. In germline, CDR1 is KGHSH, CDR2 LQKENI. The CDR3: CASSPRQGDTGELFF. In DNA, the CDR3 is TGTGCCAGCTCACCCCGGCAGGGTGACACCGGGGAGCTGTTTTTT.

The chain is built from TRBV2 and TRBJ1-2; D possibly corresponds to TRBD1 (5 bases). Germline lookup yields CDR1 SNHLY and CDR2 FYNNEI. The length of the CDR3 is 12 residues. V was cut by 11 bases and J by 3 bases, with 13 bases left in between. This CDR3 is CASQGLDYGYTF. CDR3 in DNA: TGTGCCTCTCAGGGTTTAGACTATGGCTACACCTTC.

The CDR3: CASSERQGSGINEQFF. DNA of the CDR3: TGCGCCAGCAGTGAGAGGCAAGGGAGCGGGATCAATGAGCAGTTCTTC. This chain uses TRBV10-1 with TRBJ2-1, with TRBD2 matching over 7 bases. This CDR3 spans 16 amino acids. Trimming cost V 2 bases and J 6 bases; bases outside gene matches: 10. The germline V gene encodes CDR1 WNHNN and CDR2 SYGVQD (reference sequence).

The chain combines TRBV2 with TRBJ2-1; 8 positions match TRBD1. Looked up from germline, CDR1 is SNHLY and CDR2 is FYNNEI. V trimming: 4 bases; J trimming: 7 bases; junction bases outside the gene matches: 0. The CDR3 consists of 12 residues. The CDR3 DNA reads TGTGCCAGCAGTGGGGACAGGAATGAGCAGTTCTTC. It encodes CASSGDRNEQFF. The variable domain in full, completed from reference TRBV2 and TRBJ2-1, reads EPEVTQTPSHQVTQMGQEVILRCVPISNHLYFYWYRQILGQKVEFLVSFYNNEISEKSEIFDDQFSVERPDGSNFTLKIRSTKLEDSAMYFCASSGDRNEQFFGPGTRLTVL.

The V gene is TRBV10-3, the J gene TRBJ1-1, with D possibly being TRBD1 (5 bases). Germline V gives CDR1 ENHRY, CDR2 SYGVKD. This CDR3 comprises 14 residues. Trimming removed 4 bases from V and 5 bases from J, with 14 bases in between. CDR3 sequence: CAISGGGSGTEAFF. CDR3 nucleotide sequence: TGTGCCATCAGTGGGGGAGGGTCAGGGACTGAAGCTTTCTTT.

The rearrangement uses TRBV18 and TRBJ1-2; D call uncertain. Per germline, CDR1 KGHSH and CDR2 LQKENI. The CDR3 loop spans 14 amino acids. Trimming stripped 3 bases from V and 6 bases from J, with 14 bases between. The CDR3 coding sequence is TGTGCCAGCTCACCCCTGACGGTACCTCATGGCTACACCTTC. This encodes CASSPLTVPHGYTF.

The chain has TRBV5-4 and TRBJ2-7, with 8 bases identical to TRBD1. This CDR3 spans 15 amino acids. V shed 3 bases and J 2 bases; nucleotides not matched to a gene: 7. The germline V gene has CDR1 SGHNT and CDR2 YYREEE (reference sequence). The CDR3 DNA follows: TGTGCCAGCAGCTCACCCGGGACAGGCACCTACGAGCAGTACTTC. This sequence encodes CASSSPGTGTYEQYF. The full variable domain, in which reference TRBV5-4 and TRBJ2-7 provide the parts outside the CDR3, is ETGVTQSPTHLIKTRGQQVTLRCSSQSGHNTVSWYQQALGQGPQFIFQYYREEENGRGNFPPRFSGLQFPNYSSELNVNALELDDSALYLCASSSPGTGTYEQYFGPGTRLTVT.

This clone turned up a few times. V is TRBV5-6 and J is TRBJ2-4; a weak D match, TRBD2 (6 bases). In germline, CDR1 is SGHDT, CDR2 YYEEEE. The V and J ends lost 1 base and 3 bases respectively, with 17 bases between them. The CDR3 has 17 residues. DNA for the CDR3: TGTGCCAGCAGCTTGTTTTCCAGCGGAGGGAGCAAAAACATTCAGTACTTC. Translating gives CASSLFSSGGSKNIQYF.

This chain links TRBV6-1 with TRBJ2-7, with unresolved D. Germline assignment: CDR1 MNHNS and CDR2 SASEGT. V shed 8 bases and J shed 1 base, with 12 bases lying between them. This CDR3 is 13 amino acids long. This CDR3 reads CASRLSESYEQYF. The CDR3, as DNA: TGTGCCAGCCGACTTTCGGAATCCTACGAGCAGTACTTC.